These 5 T cell receptor beta chains came from one sample sequenced in a study of blood T cell repertoires in COVID-19. Profiled with immunoSEQ multiplex PCR; TCRdb holds only in-frame clones, not every one. The top ten hold approximately 5% of the sample, which has fewer than 150,000 clones, 85% seen once. The sample was peripheral blood. These TCRs come from a woman aged 60-75 years with COVID-19, enrolled during active disease.

The genes are TRBV2 and TRBJ1-4; D ambiguous. Looked up from germline, CDR1 is SNHLY and CDR2 is FYNNEI. Trimming stripped 1 base from V and 4 bases from J, with 7 bases between. This CDR3 is 14 amino acids long. CDR3 coding DNA: TGTGCCAGCAGTGAAGACCAGATTAATGAAAAACTGTTTTTT. Encoded protein: CASSEDQINEKLFF.

The genes are TRBV12-3 or TRBV12-4 and TRBJ1-1; D may be TRBD1 (6 bases). This CDR3 region has 11 residues. V lost 6 bases and J 8 bases, leaving 10 bases between the germline ends. CDR3 region: CASSPQGEAFF. CDR3 nucleotide sequence: TGTGCCAGCAGCCCCCAGGGGGAAGCTTTCTTT.

V usage is TRBV6-5 and J usage is TRBJ2-4, with D possibly matching TRBD1 (6 bases). V gave up 8 bases and J gave up 0 bases, with 11 bases separating them. From germline, CDR1 is MNHEY and CDR2 SVGAGI. The CDR3 has 14 amino acids. CDR3 coding DNA: TGTGCCAGCTCGGACAGTCTAGCCAAAAACATTCAGTACTTC. This gives the protein CASSDSLAKNIQYF.

CDR3 in DNA: TGTGCCAGCAGCGCATCCCCCTCAGGAAACTATGGCTACACCTTC. Protein sequence: CASSASPSGNYGYTF. The chain uses TRBV9 and TRBJ1-2; D not certain. The length of the CDR3 is 15 residues. The germline V and J ends were trimmed by 3 bases and 2 bases, with 14 bases remaining between them. Germline V gives CDR1 SGDLS, CDR2 YYNGEE.

This chain uses TRBV3-1 (or the pseudogene TRBV3-2) with TRBJ1-1, with 7 bases fitting TRBD1. This CDR3 comprises 16 residues. J gave up 10 bases and V 0 bases, and 14 bases lay outside the gene matches. Germline V gene sequence: CDR1 LGHDT, CDR2 YNNKEL (reference sequence). CDR3 in DNA: TGTGCCAGCAGCCAAGATGTAGGCAGGGGGGTTCAGGGAGCTTTCTTT. It yields the protein CASSQDVGRGVQGAFF.